Detailed here is one T cell receptor (beta chain). Its target is unknown. Unique molecular identifiers were incorporated during preparation of the TCRbeta library. TCRdb reprocessed the PCR reads via MiXCR and lists one record per CDR3 protein. The sample holds approximately 800,000 distinct CDR3 sequences, approximately 15% seen once. The germline V gene has CDR1 MNHEY and CDR2 SVGAGI. V was clipped by 5 bases and J by 0 bases, with 16 bases between them. CDR3 length: 16 amino acids. This entry belongs to a study of T-cell reconstitution after alpha-beta-depleted transplantation in children. Study-level results: In some patients, recipient T cells and intrathymic progenitors surviving conditioning explained high day-60 diversity. The origin of alpha-beta T cells about two months after transplant was reportedly several hundred expanded graft clones. Once a year had passed after transplant, T-cell counts and diversity came mostly from newly produced T cells.

The sequencing here drew on PBMCs, mostly from graft donor cells, taken 360 days after TCRalphabeta/CD19-depleted stem cell transplant. The clonotype comes from a male patient younger than 18 who had a stem cell transplant for acute lymphoblastic leukemia, so the T cells may come from the graft donor. This chain connects TRBV6-5 to TRBJ1-2; perhaps TRBD1 as D (6 bases). The CDR3 loop is CASSLQGREANYGYTF. CDR3 coding DNA: TGTGCCAGCAGTCTACAGGGAAGGGAGGCTAACTATGGCTACACCTTC.